The 24 T cell receptor beta chains in this list originate from one sample, sequenced in a study of T-cell reconstitution after alpha-beta-depleted transplantation in children. Preparing the TCRbeta library involved the use of unique molecular identifiers. In TCRdb, the PCR reads were re-called with MiXCR into one record per CDR3 protein. The sample lists about 19,000 distinct CDR3 sequences; under 15% were seen once. The sample here was PBMCs, mostly from graft donor cells, taken 60 days after TCRalphabeta/CD19-depleted stem cell transplant. These receptor sequences come from a female patient between 2 and 10 years old who had a stem cell transplant for congenital amegakaryocytic thrombocytopenia, so the T cells may come from the graft donor.

This clonotype was seen repeatedly, ten times or more. This chain links TRBV7-8 with TRBJ2-5, with D tentatively TRBD2 (5 bases). V was cut by 8 bases and J by 4 bases, with 17 bases left in between. This CDR3 comprises 14 residues. CDR1 and CDR2 from the germline V gene are SGHVS and FQNEAQ. The CDR3 loop is CASGRGMRGETQYF. In nucleotides, the CDR3 is TGTGCCAGCGGTAGAGGGATGAGAGGAGAGACCCAGTACTTC.

This clonotype turned up a few times. The genes are TRBV7-2 and TRBJ2-7, with D unresolved. Germline CDR1 reads SGHTA; CDR2 reads FQGNSA. The CDR3 spans 13 residues. V was clipped by 0 bases and J by 1 base, with 4 bases between them. CDR3 amino acids: CASSLAESYEQYF. In DNA form, the CDR3 reads TGTGCCAGCAGCTTAGCCGAGTCCTACGAGCAGTACTTC.

This clonotype was recorded at least ten times. The chain employs TRBV27 and TRBJ1-1, with unresolved D. The CDR3 runs to 15 residues. Per germline, CDR1 MNHEY and CDR2 SMNVEV (reference sequence). V lost 1 base and J lost 0, with 9 bases in between. The CDR3 bases are TGTGCCAGCAGTTTATTGGGTTTGGTGAACACTGAAGCTTTCTTT. It yields the protein CASSLLGLVNTEAFF.

The chain recombines TRBV12-3 or TRBV12-4 with TRBJ1-5; TRBD1 might be the D (6 bases). The CDR3 has 16 residues. V was shortened by 5 bases and J by 2 bases, with 16 bases between the two germline ends. The CDR3 spells CASSPDRWEGNQPQHF. For the CDR3, the DNA is TGTGCCAGCAGTCCCGACAGGTGGGAAGGCAATCAGCCCCAGCATTTT.

This clonotype was detected many times. This chain connects TRBV20-1 to TRBJ1-6; no clear D gene. This CDR3 region has 14 residues. Per the germline V gene, CDR1 is DFQATT and CDR2 is SNEGSKA (reference sequence). CDR3 DNA sequence: TGCAGCCCCCACAACTCCTTCGGAGGATCACCCCTCCACTTT. Its protein product is CSPHNSFGGSPLHF.

This clonotype is categorized as medium-sized (0.01 to 0.1%). The genes are TRBV5-6 and TRBJ2-5; D remains unclear. V was pared by 2 bases and J by 3 bases, with 11 bases between. The CDR3 has 14 residues. Per germline, CDR1 SGHDT and CDR2 YYEEEE. CDR3: CASSFWAPKETQYF. DNA of the CDR3: TGTGCCAGCAGCTTTTGGGCGCCGAAAGAGACCCAGTACTTC.

There are many counts of this clonotype. V and J are TRBV5-1 and TRBJ2-6; the D gene is possibly TRBD2 (5 bases). Germline CDR1 and CDR2: SGHRS and YFSETQ. Trimming removed 0 bases at V and 0 bases at J, with 10 bases between. This CDR3 contains 17 residues. The CDR3 sequence: CASSLGGLNSGANVLTF. Written as DNA, the CDR3 is TGCGCCAGCAGCTTGGGAGGACTCAACTCTGGGGCCAACGTCCTGACTTTC.

This clonotype was seen many times. The chain combines TRBV29-1 with TRBJ1-1; TRBD1 agrees at 8 bases. The CDR3 covers 14 residues. Germline CDR1 reads SQVTM; CDR2 reads ANQGSEA. Germline trimming cut 4 bases from V and 1 base from J; bases unmatched to any gene: 5. The CDR3 is CSVGRQGPNTEAFF. CDR3 coding DNA: TGCAGCGTTGGAAGACAGGGGCCGAACACTGAAGCTTTCTTT.

This clonotype was recorded many times. The chain joins TRBV20-1 to TRBJ2-7; TRBD1 matches at 8 bases. This CDR3 contains 14 residues. Germline assignment: CDR1 DFQATT and CDR2 SNEGSKA (reference sequence). Losses at the gene ends were 8 bases for V and 5 bases for J; bases not matched to a gene: 14. This CDR3 reads CSTSPGQVEDEQYF. The CDR3 DNA reads as TGCAGTACATCACCGGGACAGGTCGAGGACGAGCAGTACTTC.

This clonotype has ten or more counts. This chain uses TRBV20-1 with TRBJ2-1; 12 nucleotides line up with TRBD2. V was pared by 5 bases and J by 3 bases, with 5 bases of the junction left unmatched. This CDR3 spans 15 amino acids. Per the germline V gene, CDR1 is DFQATT and CDR2 is SNEGSKA (reference sequence). CDR3 DNA sequence: TGCAGTGCTCCGCCGACTAGCGGGAGCTACAATGAGCAGTTCTTC. Protein: CSAPPTSGSYNEQFF.

This clonotype was seen many times. The chain has TRBV25-1 and TRBJ1-1; 10 bases are a match to TRBD1. The CDR3 length is 15 residues. CDR1 and CDR2 from the germline V gene are MGHDK and SYGVNS. The trim removed 8 bases at V and 1 base at J, leaving 7 bases unmatched. The CDR3 sequence is CASRKTGGGNTEAFF. The CDR3 nucleotides read TGTGCCAGCCGGAAGACAGGGGGCGGGAACACTGAAGCTTTCTTT.

This clonotype was seen at least ten times. The chain employs TRBV6-1 and TRBJ2-3; D ambiguous. V lost 6 bases to trimming and J lost 4 bases, with 11 bases between them. The CDR3 has 13 residues. Germline-derived CDR1 and CDR2 are MNHNS and SASEGT. The CDR3 bases are TGTGCCAGCAGCGTCGGTGAGGCAGATACGCAGTATTTT. Amino acids: CASSVGEADTQYF.

This clonotype appeared many times. The chain uses TRBV5-1 and TRBJ1-2; a weak D match, TRBD1 (6 bases). Per the germline V gene, CDR1 is SGHRS and CDR2 is YFSETQ. Trimming left V 6 bases short and J 8 bases short, with 17 bases between. The CDR3 is 13 amino acids. CDR3 bases: TGCGCCAGCAACCCAACAGGGTCGGTCGGCTACACCTTC. Translating it yields CASNPTGSVGYTF. Using reference TRBV5-1 and TRBJ1-2 for the parts outside the CDR3, the full variable domain is KAGVTQTPRYLIKTRGQQVTLSCSPISGHRSVSWYQQTPGQGLQFLFEYFSETQRNKGNFPGRFSGRQFSNSRSEMNVSTLELGDSALYLCASNPTGSVGYTFGSGTRLTVV.

This clonotype was picked up many times. This chain's CDR3 is CATSRDRSSWDEQFF. CDR3 nucleotide sequence: TGTGCCACCAGCAGAGATCGGTCTAGTTGGGATGAGCAGTTCTTC. The gene calls are TRBV15 and TRBJ2-1; no definite D call. The CDR3 is 15 residues long. Trimming removed 0 bases from V and 8 bases from J, with 14 bases in between. The germline CDR1 and CDR2 sequences are LNHNV and YYDKDF (reference sequence).

This clonotype was recorded many times. The V call is TRBV20-1, the J call TRBJ2-5, with D tentatively TRBD2 (5 bases). This CDR3 region has 15 residues. With 3 bases removed from V and 1 base from J, the gap between germline ends came to 15 bases. Per germline, CDR1 DFQATT and CDR2 SNEGSKA (reference sequence). The CDR3 nucleotides read TGCAGTGCTAGGACTATTAGGACTCTCCAAGAGACCCAGTACTTC. Encoded protein: CSARTIRTLQETQYF.

This chain links TRBV11-3 with TRBJ2-3; 9 nucleotides match TRBD1. V lost 5 bases, J lost 5 bases, and 11 bases stayed unmatched. The CDR3 runs to 16 residues. Germline CDR1 is SGHNT and CDR2 is YENEEA. CDR3 in DNA: TGTGCCAGCAGCACTCGGACAGGGGCGCAAAAAGATACGCAGTATTTT. Translation: CASSTRTGAQKDTQYF.

By sample fraction, this clonotype is medium-sized. The genes are TRBV20-1 and TRBJ2-3; tentatively, D is TRBD2 (6 bases). Germline V CDR1 and CDR2: DFQATT, SNEGSKA (reference sequence). V lost 1 base, J lost 2 bases, and 13 bases lay in between. The CDR3 extends over 15 amino acids. CDR3 residues: CSARVGGAYTDTQYF. CDR3 nucleotide sequence: TGCAGTGCTAGAGTGGGCGGGGCCTACACAGATACGCAGTATTTT.

Turning to this clonotype: This could be a read error, since a much larger clone is one nucleotide away. The chain is built from TRBV20-1 and TRBJ1-2; 11 bases are a match to TRBD1. The CDR3 loop spans 16 amino acids. Germline assignment: CDR1 DFQATT and CDR2 SNEGSKA (reference sequence). CDR3 sequence reads: CCAVGQDRGQWDGYTF. As DNA, the CDR3 is TGCTGTGCCGTAGGCCAGGACAGGGGGCAATGGGATGGCTACACCTTC.

The chain has TRBV12-3 or TRBV12-4 and TRBJ2-6; 7 positions match TRBD1. The J segment lost 2 bases and the V segment lost 4 bases, leaving 2 bases of the junction unmatched. The CDR3 totals 15 residues. DNA for the CDR3: TGTGCCAGCAGTTCGCAGGGGGCTGGGGCCAACGTCCTGACTTTC. Amino acid sequence: CASSSQGAGANVLTF.

The table lists this clonotype with many counts. The chain has TRBV5-5 and TRBJ2-3; D may be TRBD1 (6 bases). The ends were cut back, 2 bases at V and 2 bases at J, with 18 bases in the middle. Germline V gene sequence: CDR1 SGHKS, CDR2 YYEKEE (reference sequence). This CDR3 contains 17 residues. Here the CDR3 reads CASSLSPGSGATDTQYF. CDR3 DNA: TGTGCCAGCAGCTTATCTCCGGGGTCAGGGGCCACAGATACGCAGTATTTT.

This clonotype was seen at least ten times. The rearrangement joins TRBV28 to TRBJ2-4; D perhaps matches TRBD2 (5 bases). There are 12 residues in the CDR3. Trimming removed 8 bases at V and 4 bases at J, with 9 bases between. Germline-derived CDR1 and CDR2 are MDHEN and SYDVKM. CDR3 in DNA: TGTGCCAGCGGGAGTTGGAAAAACATTCAGTACTTC. Its translation: CASGSWKNIQYF.

In its sample, this clonotype was seen many times. The chain is built from TRBV2 and TRBJ2-5; 11 bases map to TRBD2. The germline V gene has CDR1 SNHLY and CDR2 FYNNEI. Germline trimming cut 6 bases from V and 4 bases from J; bases unmatched to any gene: 7. This CDR3 has 15 residues. The CDR3 sequence is CASSVTSGSGETQYF. The CDR3 DNA is TGTGCCAGCAGCGTCACTAGCGGGAGTGGAGAGACCCAGTACTTC. Full variable domain (rest looked up from reference TRBV2 and TRBJ2-5): EPEVTQTPSHQVTQMGQEVILRCVPISNHLYFYWYRQILGQKVEFLVSFYNNEISEKSEIFDDQFSVERPDGSNFTLKIRSTKLEDSAMYFCASSVTSGSGETQYFGPGTRLLVL.

This clonotype was counted at least ten times. The V gene is TRBV20-1, the J gene TRBJ2-7, with TRBD1 identical over 8 bases. Per the germline V gene, CDR1 is DFQATT and CDR2 is SNEGSKA (reference sequence). CDR3 length: 12 amino acids. After removal of 2 bases from V and 5 bases from J, the junction contained 2 bases not matched to a gene. CDR3 nucleotide sequence: TGCAGTGCTAGACAGGGGGCCGACGAGCAGTACTTC. Amino acid sequence: CSARQGADEQYF.

This clonotype appeared many times. This chain links TRBV20-1 with TRBJ2-7; unclear D gene. Trimming stripped 3 bases from V and 0 bases from J, with 6 bases between. The germline CDR1 and CDR2 sequences are DFQATT and SNEGSKA (reference sequence). This CDR3 contains 12 residues. This CDR3 reads CSARVSSYEQYF. The CDR3 DNA reads TGCAGTGCTAGGGTGAGCTCCTACGAGCAGTACTTC.